This T cell receptor beta chain is from a study of cytomegalovirus exposure and HLA in healthy donors. Study findings and constraints: Analysis was performed later, and it showed HLA-associated TCR beta chains to be more clonally expanded than equally common others. Most CMV-associated TCR beta chains appeared HLA-restricted in a later analysis. Donors were assumed by presence/absence analyses to have roughly uniform sequencing depth. Certain sequence variants were highly shared and formed a cluster, and this cluster was likely a sequencing artifact.

V was trimmed by 7 bases and J by 0 bases, leaving 10 bases between them. The CDR3 covers 14 residues. Germline V gene sequence: CDR1 SNHLY, CDR2 FYNNEI. Primers for the PCR totalled 60 Vbeta and 13 Jbeta. Some clones are missing from TCRdb's copy, which holds only in-frame ones; the method was immunoSEQ multiplex PCR. The data contain some 85,000 clones, approximately 84% of them singletons. Turning to this clone: Its antigen is not identified.

Sequencing was carried out using PBMCs. The chain combines TRBV2 with TRBJ1-5; D is ambiguous. The sequence was collected from a woman in her fifties or sixties in good health and CMV-seronegative. This CDR3 reads CASMRENSNQPQHF. Written as DNA, the CDR3 is TGTGCCAGCATGAGGGAAAATAGCAATCAGCCCCAGCATTTT.